Listed here are 9 T cell receptor beta chains from one sample, sequenced in a study of blood T cell repertoires in COVID-19. Only in-frame clones appear in the TCRdb table, and some are missing; sequencing was by immunoSEQ multiplex PCR. The sample shows over 130,000 clones, approximately 85% of them seen only once. Sequenced sample: peripheral blood. The receptors originated from a man aged 45 to 65 with acute or convalescent COVID-19.

The chain combines TRBV7-9 with TRBJ1-2; D is unresolved. V lost 5 bases, J lost 4 bases, and 23 bases lay in between. CDR1 is SEHNR and CDR2 is FQNEAQ in the germline V gene (reference sequence). This CDR3 contains 17 residues. CDR3 nucleotide sequence: TGTGCCAGCAGCCCCCTAGCCCTGAGTCCCCGTTTCTATGGCTACACCTTC. It codes for CASSPLALSPRFYGYTF.

This chain joins TRBV5-6 and TRBJ1-2, with unresolved D. The CDR3 spans 11 residues. Trimming took off 0 bases at V and 14 bases at J, with 11 bases between the two ends. Germline V gene sequence: CDR1 SGHDT, CDR2 YYEEEE. The CDR3 loop reads CASSLGPTGTF. The DNA for the CDR3 is TGTGCCAGCAGCTTGGGTCCCACCGGTACCTTC.

CDR3 sequence reads: CASSLDSSSGSPLHF. CDR3 coding DNA: TGTGCCAGCAGCTTGGACTCCTCTTCGGGATCACCCCTCCACTTT. This chain connects TRBV11-3 to TRBJ1-6; the D is unclear. Germline V lookup: CDR1 SGHNT, CDR2 YENEEA. The V end lost 3 bases, the J end lost 10 bases, and 16 bases lay between the germline ends. The length of the CDR3 is 15 residues. Full variable domain (rest looked up from reference TRBV11-3 and TRBJ1-6): EAGVVQSPRYKIIEKKQPVAFWCNPISGHNTLYWYLQNLGQGPELLIRYENEEAVDDSQLPKDRFSAERLKGVDSTLKIQPAELGDSAVYLCASSLDSSSGSPLHFGNGTRLTVT.

The CDR3 reads CASSLVPSYGYTF. CDR3 DNA: TGTGCCAGCAGCTTGGTCCCCTCCTATGGCTACACCTTC. The V and J genes are TRBV5-6 and TRBJ1-2, with D uncertain. CDR3 length: 13 amino acids. V shed 0 bases and J shed 4 bases, with 7 bases lying between them. CDR1 is SGHDT, CDR2 YYEEEE, per germline.

This rearrangement joins TRBV28 to TRBJ2-7; D might be TRBD1 (6 bases). This CDR3 has 16 residues. The V end was cut by 2 bases, the J end by 3 bases, with 17 bases between. The V gene's germline CDR1 is MDHEN and CDR2 SYDVKM. The CDR3 DNA sequence: TGTGCCAGCAGTTTACTGGGAACAGGGAAGAACTACGAGCAGTACTTC. Amino acids: CASSLLGTGKNYEQYF. Supplemented by reference TRBV28 and TRBJ2-7, the full variable domain reads DVKVTQSSRYLVKRTGEKVFLECVQDMDHENMFWYRQDPGLGLRLIYFSYDVKMKEKGDIPEGYSVSREKKERFSLILESASTNQTSMYLCASSLLGTGKNYEQYFGPGTRLTVT.

The chain carries TRBV10-3 and TRBJ2-2, with TRBD1 matching over 9 bases. V lost 6 bases to trimming and J lost 2 bases; unmatched junction nucleotides: 4. This CDR3 has 15 amino acids. Germline V CDR1 and CDR2: ENHRY, SYGVKD. CDR3 DNA: TGTGCCATCAGACCGGGACAGGGAAACACCGGGGAGCTGTTTTTT. This sequence encodes CAIRPGQGNTGELFF.

V gene TRBV7-9 combines with J gene TRBJ2-7; D is possibly TRBD1 (5 bases). Trimming removed 1 base at V and 5 bases at J, with 12 bases between. The CDR3 length is 14 residues. Germline assignment: CDR1 SEHNR and CDR2 FQNEAQ (reference sequence). CDR3 protein: CASSLVPGRNEQYF. The CDR3 region has the DNA TGTGCCAGCAGCTTAGTCCCAGGGCGGAACGAGCAGTACTTC.

The rearrangement links TRBV27 to TRBJ2-7; 7 bases match TRBD1. The germline V gene has CDR1 MNHEY and CDR2 SMNVEV (reference sequence). J was trimmed by 5 bases and V by 6 bases; bases with no gene match: 10. The CDR3 is 14 amino acids. CDR3 protein: CASSPDRAFHEQYF. The CDR3 DNA reads as TGTGCCAGCAGCCCCGACAGGGCATTCCACGAGCAGTACTTC.

This chain uses TRBV5-1 with TRBJ2-5; 8 bases are shared with TRBD1. This CDR3 contains 12 residues. CDR1 and CDR2 (germline): SGHRS, YFSETQ. V lost 7 bases, J lost 3 bases, and 2 bases stayed unmatched. CDR3 region: CASSTGEETQYF. The CDR3 DNA reads as TGCGCCAGCTCGACAGGGGAAGAGACCCAGTACTTC.